This TCR beta chain was retrieved from a study of cytomegalovirus exposure and HLA in healthy donors. Study-wide context: The approximately 120 validation repertoires used the same platform as the roughly 670 first-cohort repertoires (as reported by a later analysis). General observations from the study: Subsequent analysis revealed that first-cohort TCR clusters tended to co-occur in the 90 to 150 validation repertoires. A few CMV-associated chains were confirmed in vitro to be specific for CMV antigens.

The CDR3 spans 12 residues. V was trimmed by 8 bases and J by 0 bases, leaving 8 bases between them. Germline CDR1 is ENHRY and CDR2 is SYGVKD. As concerns this clone: Its matching antigen is unknown.

The repertoire was sequenced with immunoSEQ multiplex PCR; TCRdb's copy has only in-frame clones and lacks some. The sample records roughly 220,000 clones, approximately 80% being singletons. The clonotype was recovered from a woman aged 25 to 39 in good health and CMV-seropositive. This chain uses TRBV10-3 with TRBJ2-7, with a tentative D call TRBD1 (6 bases). Material: PBMCs. Here the CDR3 reads CAIRDNSYEQYF. The CDR3 coding sequence is TGTGCCATCCGGGACAACTCCTACGAGCAGTACTTC.